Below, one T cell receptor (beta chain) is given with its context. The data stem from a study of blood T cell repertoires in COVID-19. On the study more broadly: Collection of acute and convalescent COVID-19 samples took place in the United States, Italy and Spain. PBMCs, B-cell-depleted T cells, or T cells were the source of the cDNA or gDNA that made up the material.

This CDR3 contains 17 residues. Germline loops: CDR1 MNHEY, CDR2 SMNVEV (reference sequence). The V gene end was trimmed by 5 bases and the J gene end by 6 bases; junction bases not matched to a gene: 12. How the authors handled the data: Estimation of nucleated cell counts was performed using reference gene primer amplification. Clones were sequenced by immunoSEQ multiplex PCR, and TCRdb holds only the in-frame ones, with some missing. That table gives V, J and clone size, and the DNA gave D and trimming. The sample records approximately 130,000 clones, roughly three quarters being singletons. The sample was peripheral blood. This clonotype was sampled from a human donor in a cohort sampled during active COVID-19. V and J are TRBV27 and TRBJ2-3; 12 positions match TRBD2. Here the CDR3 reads CASSLRPGLAGSDTQYF. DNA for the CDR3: TGTGCCAGCAGTCTCCGACCTGGACTAGCGGGGTCCGATACGCAGTATTTT.